The 2 T cell receptor beta chains presented below share a single source sample, sequenced in a study of human T cells and chemical hapten exposure (TCRdb year 2021). Library preparation employed RACE. Sequencing was carried out with a NextSeq 500. TCRdb reworked the public reads: Q25 trimming with fastp, MiXCR clone assembly, productive beta chains retained. Every entry covers one CDR3 protein and lists the most common genes and DNA from its rows. The sample records 300,000 to 350,000 distinct CDR3 sequences, about 7% of which are singletons. Approximately 8.9% of the sample goes to the ten largest clones. This specimen's time point label, per the study, means: patch test 1, 2 weeks after DPC sensitization. The sample's treatment or condition label, decoded: therapeutic diphenylcyclopropenone sensitization with weekly scalp DPC. Material: whole blood, obtained in connection with sensitization to the hapten diphenylcyclopropenone (DPC). The receptors come from a woman under 30 with alopecia areata. Some clones in this sample may be carry-over from other donors' samples.

This clonotype was counted many times. The chain is built from TRBV9 and TRBJ2-1, with 7 bases matching TRBD1. Germline CDR1 SGDLS, CDR2 YYNGEE. The V segment lost 5 bases and the J segment 2 bases; nucleotides outside the gene matches: 7. The CDR3 is 15 amino acids. The CDR3 DNA reads TGTGCCAGCAGTGCCAGGGACAGAACCTACAATGAGCAGTTCTTC. This codes for CASSARDRTYNEQFF. The full variable domain, with the rest looked up from reference TRBV9 and TRBJ2-1, is DSGVTQTPKHLITATGQRVTLRCSPRSGDLSVYWYQQSLDQGLQFLIQYYNGEERAKGNILERFSAQQFPDLHSELNLSSLELGDSALYFCASSARDRTYNEQFFGPGTRLTVL.

Only a few counts were recorded for this clonotype. The chain recombines TRBV12-5 with TRBJ1-1; 7 bases map to TRBD1. The ends lost 1 base at V and 7 bases at J; junction bases unmatched: 3. The CDR3 contains 13 residues. Germline values: CDR1 LGHNT, CDR2 FRNRAP. The CDR3 DNA reads TGTGCTAGTGGTTTGGGAGGGACAGTTGAAGCTTTCTTT. As protein: CASGLGGTVEAFF.